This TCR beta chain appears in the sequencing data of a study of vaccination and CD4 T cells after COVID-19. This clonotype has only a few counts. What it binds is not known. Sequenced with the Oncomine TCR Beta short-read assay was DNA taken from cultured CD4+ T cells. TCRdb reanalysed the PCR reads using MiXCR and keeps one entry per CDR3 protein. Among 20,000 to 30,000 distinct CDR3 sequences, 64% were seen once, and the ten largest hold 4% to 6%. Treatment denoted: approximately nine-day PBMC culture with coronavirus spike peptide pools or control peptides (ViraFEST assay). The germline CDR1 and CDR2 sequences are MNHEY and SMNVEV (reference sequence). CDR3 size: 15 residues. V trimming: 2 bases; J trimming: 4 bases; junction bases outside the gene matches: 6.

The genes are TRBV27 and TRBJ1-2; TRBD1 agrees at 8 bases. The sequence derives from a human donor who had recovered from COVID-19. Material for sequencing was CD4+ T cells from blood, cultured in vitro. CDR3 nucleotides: TGTGCCAGCAGTTTAGGACAGGGACCTTTCTATGGCTACACCTTC. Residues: CASSLGQGPFYGYTF.